The rows below give T cell receptor beta chains drawn from one sample of a study of blood T cell repertoires in COVID-19. The data were produced by immunoSEQ multiplex PCR, yet TCRdb's version contains in-frame clones alone and is incomplete. The top ten hold 0.7% to 1% of the sample, which has roughly 460,000 clones, around 90% seen once. Material for sequencing was peripheral blood. These TCRs come from a man aged 18 to 29 with COVID-19, enrolled during active disease. Each CDR3 is given with its conserved first and last residue. Each record gives: V gene, J gene, clone size, D gene, CDR3 protein, CDR3 DNA. The D gene is left open where the match is weak. Part of the rows lack a size; the others show once, few, many or a class for expanded clones.

>TRBV11-3|TRBJ2-7|.|.
CASSLGSDEQYF
TGTGCCAGCAGCCTTGGGAGTGACGAGCAGTACTTC
>TRBV30|TRBJ2-1|.|TRBD2
CAWSEVAGGINEQFF
TGTGCCTGGAGTGAGGTAGCGGGAGGTATAAATGAGCAGTTCTTC
>TRBV9|TRBJ2-1|.|.
CASSPPSGGSYNEQFF
TGTGCCAGCAGCCCCCCCTCCGGGGGTTCTTACAATGAGCAGTTCTTC
>TRBV24-1|TRBJ1-5|.|.
CATSDPGRDNQPQHF
TGTGCCACCAGTGACCCTGGCCGGGACAATCAGCCCCAGCATTTT
>TRBV2|TRBJ1-2|.|.
CASSGGPDRWRGYTF
TGTGCCAGCAGTGGGGGGCCCGACCGCTGGCGGGGCTACACCTTC
>TRBV15|TRBJ2-7|.|.
CATSRERGLPYEQYF
TGTGCCACCAGCAGAGAGAGGGGACTCCCCTACGAGCAGTACTTC
>TRBV19|TRBJ1-1|.|TRBD1
CASSIVTGPSPLAAFF
TGTGCCAGTAGTATAGTGACAGGGCCTTCGCCCCTTGCGGCTTTCTTT
>TRBV19|TRBJ2-7|.|TRBD1
CASSMQGGAKYF
TGTGCCAGTAGTATGCAAGGGGGCGCAAAGTACTTC
>TRBV11-2|TRBJ2-1|.|TRBD2
CASRGLADPEQFF
TGTGCCAGCAGGGGACTAGCGGACCCAGAGCAGTTCTTC
>TRBV4-2|TRBJ2-5|.|.
CASSPWAGAIQTQYF
TGTGCCAGCAGCCCTTGGGCGGGGGCAATCCAGACCCAGTACTTC
>TRBV19|TRBJ2-7|.|.
CASSAVAAAYEQYF
TGTGCCAGTAGTGCGGTAGCGGCAGCCTACGAGCAGTACTTC
>TRBV9|TRBJ2-7|.|TRBD2
CASSAGLAGGPSEQYF
TGTGCCAGCAGCGCGGGACTAGCGGGAGGGCCGTCGGAGCAGTACTTC
>TRBV2|TRBJ2-1|once|TRBD1
CASSDRGLPEQFF
TGTGCCAGCAGCGACAGGGGACTGCCTGAGCAGTTCTTC
>TRBV5-1|TRBJ1-5|.|.
CASSFYGGPQHF
TGCGCCAGCAGCTTTTACGGGGGGCCCCAGCATTTT
>TRBV19|TRBJ2-1|once|TRBD2
CASSTGLAPNEQFF
TGTGCCAGTAGTACCGGACTAGCGCCGAATGAGCAGTTCTTC
>TRBV6-5|TRBJ2-2|.|TRBD2
CASSLSGRAIGELFF
TGTGCCAGCAGCCTAAGCGGGAGGGCCATCGGGGAGCTGTTTTTT
>TRBV7-9|TRBJ2-5|.|TRBD2
CASSTRTSGQETQYF
TGTGCCAGCAGCACCCGGACTAGCGGGCAAGAGACCCAGTACTTC
>TRBV7-9|TRBJ2-7|once|TRBD1
CASSPPGTGRSYEQYF
TGTGCCAGCAGCCCACCCGGGACAGGGAGGTCCTACGAGCAGTACTTC
>TRBV2|TRBJ2-3|.|TRBD2
CASTQWGLVTDTQYF
TGTGCCAGCACCCAGTGGGGACTAGTCACTGATACGCAGTATTTT
>TRBV5-4|TRBJ1-1|few|.
CASSIDRNTEAFF
TGTGCCAGCAGCATCGACAGAAACACTGAAGCTTTCTTT
>TRBV5-1|TRBJ2-5|.|TRBD2
CASSLGAVAGGHETQYF
TGCGCCAGCAGCTTGGGGGCGGTAGCGGGAGGCCATGAGACCCAGTACTTC
>TRBV2|TRBJ1-1|.|.
CASSDRWMNTEAFF
TGTGCCAGCAGTGACAGGTGGATGAACACTGAAGCTTTCTTT
>TRBV10-2|TRBJ1-2|.|TRBD1
CASRRDRADGYTF
TGCGCCAGCAGGAGGGACAGGGCTGATGGCTACACCTTC
>TRBV24-1|TRBJ2-3|.|TRBD1
CATRDGTGFTDTQYF
TGTGCCACCAGAGACGGGACAGGTTTCACAGATACGCAGTATTTT
>TRBV4-1|TRBJ2-7|.|.
CASSQGAGGYEQYF
TGCGCCAGCAGCCAAGGGGCAGGAGGCTACGAGCAGTACTTC
>TRBV30|TRBJ1-5|.|TRBD1
CAWSPGTGAIQPNQPQHF
TGTGCCTGGAGTCCCGGGACAGGGGCGATACAACCCAATCAGCCCCAGCATTTT
>TRBV10-3|TRBJ1-1|.|.
CAISDQGLNTEAFF
TGTGCCATCAGTGACCAGGGGCTGAACACTGAAGCTTTCTTT
>TRBV2|TRBJ1-6|.|TRBD1
CASMTGQGTPLHF
TGTGCCAGCATGACGGGACAGGGAACCCCCCTCCACTTT
>TRBV7-3|TRBJ2-1|.|TRBD2
CASSSGLANEQFF
TGTGCCAGCAGCTCGGGACTAGCAAATGAGCAGTTCTTC
>TRBV2|TRBJ2-1|.|.
CASPAAGLGSFSYNEQFF
TGTGCCAGCCCGGCAGCGGGTCTGGGGTCTTTCTCCTACAATGAGCAGTTCTTC
>TRBV27|TRBJ1-5|.|TRBD1
CASSADRTYQPQHF
TGTGCCAGCAGTGCGGACAGGACTTATCAGCCCCAGCATTTT